Listed here are 8 T cell receptor beta chains from one sample, sequenced in a study of CD8+CD57+ T cells in acquired aplastic anemia (dated by TCRdb to 2016 to 2019). The instrument given in TCRdb is Illumina HiSeq 2000. Genomic DNA served as template for TCR beta VDJ combination and CDR3 sequence profiling. The public sequencing data were trimmed at Q25 with fastp and processed into clonotypes with MiXCR by TCRdb, which kept only in-frame beta chains. Rows with one shared CDR3 protein collapse into an entry with the most common genes and DNA. This sample has 150,000 to 200,000 distinct CDR3 sequences in its table, and 55% to 75% of those were observed once. The top ten clonotypes cover about 48% of the sample. Sequencing input: sorted CD4+, CD8+, or CD8+CD57+ T cells (not recorded which) from PBMCs. The receptors stem from a human donor in good health.

This chain joins TRBV29-1 and TRBJ1-2, with D perhaps TRBD1 (5 bases). The germline V gene encodes CDR1 SQVTM and CDR2 ANQGSEA. CDR3 length: 14 amino acids. V was clipped by 6 bases and J by 2 bases, with 16 bases between them. The CDR3, as DNA: TGCAGCGTCGGTGAGTGGGGCGAGAACTATGGCTACACCTTC. Residues: CSVGEWGENYGYTF.

This chain connects TRBV14 to TRBJ2-5; a weak D match, TRBD2 (6 bases). Germline lookup yields CDR1 SGHDN and CDR2 FVKESK. The CDR3 sequence is 12 residues long. Trimming took off 1 base at V and 7 bases at J, with 7 bases between the two ends. CDR3 DNA sequence: TGTGCCAGCAGCCAAGGGGACTGGACCCAGTACTTC. It specifies CASSQGDWTQYF.

The V call is TRBV9, the J call TRBJ2-5; possibly TRBD1 for D (6 bases). The CDR3 contains 13 residues. V shed 5 bases and J shed 5 bases, with 13 bases lying between them. In germline, CDR1 is SGDLS, CDR2 YYNGEE. CDR3 protein: CASSLGGPETQYF. CDR3 nucleotides: TGTGCCAGCAGTTTAGGGGGACCGGAGACCCAGTACTTC.

This clonotype was observed a handful of times. The rearrangement joins TRBV12-3 or TRBV12-4 to TRBJ2-1, with 11 positions matching TRBD2. V dropped 6 bases and J dropped 4; count of bases not matched to a gene: 5. The CDR3 spans 15 residues. The CDR3 DNA follows: TGTGCCAGCAGCCTGGGACTAGCGGTTTACAATGAGCAGTTCTTC. Its translation: CASSLGLAVYNEQFF.

The chain uses TRBV20-1 and TRBJ2-1, with no clear D. Germline CDR1 and CDR2: DFQATT and SNEGSKA (reference sequence). The V end lost 0 bases, the J end lost 3 bases, and 9 bases lay between the germline ends. CDR3 size: 14 residues. CDR3 sequence (DNA): TGCAGTGCTAGAGATCTGCGGTTCTACAATGAGCAGTTCTTC. Translated, it gives CSARDLRFYNEQFF.

The V gene is TRBV29-1, the J gene TRBJ2-3; D call uncertain. The germline V and J ends were trimmed by 4 bases and 1 base, with 9 bases remaining between them. The germline V gene encodes CDR1 SQVTM and CDR2 ANQGSEA. The CDR3 is 13 amino acids. This CDR3 reads CSVVAGGTDTQYF. The CDR3 DNA reads as TGCAGCGTTGTAGCTGGAGGCACAGATACGCAGTATTTT.

The chain employs TRBV15 and TRBJ2-3; tentatively, D is TRBD1 (9 bases). V was pared by 0 bases and J by 4 bases, with 17 bases between. From germline, CDR1 is LNHNV and CDR2 YYDKDF (reference sequence). The CDR3 loop spans 17 amino acids. The CDR3 is CATSRDSGTGISDTQYF. Here the CDR3 DNA reads TGTGCCACCAGCAGAGATAGCGGGACAGGGATTTCAGATACGCAGTATTTT.

V and J are TRBV7-9 and TRBJ2-3; D unclear. Germline V CDR1 and CDR2: SEHNR, FQNEAQ (reference sequence). Trimming removed 2 bases from V and 4 bases from J, with 4 bases in between. This CDR3 region has 12 residues. CDR3: CASSLSPDTQYF. In DNA form, the CDR3 reads TGTGCCAGCAGCTTATCACCAGATACGCAGTATTTT.